A single sample gave rise to the 10 T cell receptor beta chains below, sequenced in a study of human T cells and chemical hapten exposure (dated by TCRdb to 2020 to 2023). The time point label for this specimen denotes: patch test 2, 6 weeks after DPC sensitization. Reading the label with the study, this specimen's treatment or condition is: therapeutic diphenylcyclopropenone sensitization with weekly scalp DPC. Libraries were constructed by RACE. Sequenced using a NextSeq 500. The public reads were reprocessed in TCRdb via fastp at Q25 and MiXCR, keeping in-frame beta chains. When rows share a CDR3 protein, they turn into one entry using the most common DNA and genes. The sample table lists around 360,000 distinct CDR3 sequences, over 6% of them with a count of one. The ten largest clonotypes hold around 5.6% of the sample. Sequenced material: whole blood, taken in connection with sensitization to the hapten diphenylcyclopropenone (DPC). The receptors were gathered from a woman aged 18-29 years with alopecia areata. Some clones in this sample may be carry-over from other donors' samples.

The rearrangement links TRBV27 to TRBJ1-1, with 7 bases fitting TRBD1. The CDR3 loop spans 15 amino acids. Germline CDR1 and CDR2: MNHEY and SMNVEV (reference sequence). The junction had 11 bases not matched to a gene; V was cut back by 7 bases and J by 3 bases. Here the CDR3 reads CASTPLKGADTEAFF. CDR3 DNA: TGTGCCAGCACTCCGCTTAAGGGGGCTGACACTGAAGCTTTCTTT.

The V gene is TRBV6-5, the J gene TRBJ2-5; tentatively, D is TRBD1 or TRBD2 (6 bases each). V gave up 8 bases and J gave up 4 bases, with 17 bases separating them. The germline CDR1 and CDR2 sequences are MNHEY and SVGAGI. CDR3 length: 14 residues. The CDR3 DNA reads as TGTGCCAGCGGGGGGTCGGGGGCGCGAGAGACCCAGTACTTC. Translation: CASGGSGARETQYF.

This clonotype appeared many times. The chain carries TRBV12-3 or TRBV12-4 and TRBJ1-1; a possible D gene is TRBD1 (5 bases). Between the trimmed V and J ends, which lost 2 bases and 0 bases, there was a span of 10 bases. The CDR3 consists of 15 residues. The CDR3 nucleotides are TGTGCCAGCAGTTTATTCGGGGGAGTGAACACTGAAGCTTTCTTT. Translating it yields CASSLFGGVNTEAFF.

This clonotype has just a few counts. CDR3 amino acids: CASSFKTGSETQYF. DNA of the CDR3: TGTGCCAGCAGTTTTAAGACAGGGTCAGAGACCCAGTACTTC. This chain links TRBV12-3 or TRBV12-4 with TRBJ2-5, with TRBD1 matching 7 bases. Unmatched junction bases numbered 5, after V lost 3 bases and J lost 4 bases. The CDR3 is 14 residues long.

This clonotype has a handful of counts. The genes are TRBV6-1 and TRBJ2-3; 9 bases line up with TRBD1. Germline CDR1 reads MNHNS; CDR2 reads SASEGT. V dropped 11 bases and J dropped 4; count of bases not matched to a gene: 13. The CDR3 length is 15 residues. CDR3 DNA: TGTGCCGGGGATTGGCCGGGACAGGGTGCAGATACGCAGTATTTT. Amino acid sequence: CAGDWPGQGADTQYF.

This clonotype was found many times. The chain combines TRBV4-1 with TRBJ1-1, with no clear D. CDR1 is MGHRA, CDR2 YSYEKL, per germline. V lost 3 bases and J lost 2, with 13 bases in between. The CDR3 sequence is 15 residues long. The CDR3 is CASSQHLQTNTEAFF. CDR3 bases: TGCGCCAGCAGCCAGCATCTTCAGACTAACACTGAAGCTTTCTTT.

This clonotype showed up many times. The chain combines TRBV5-1 with TRBJ2-7; 8 bases align to TRBD1. Losses at the gene ends were 4 bases for V and 5 bases for J; bases not matched to a gene: 8. Germline V CDR1 and CDR2: SGHRS, YFSETQ. This CDR3 comprises 14 residues. The DNA for the CDR3 is TGCGCCAGCAGCCACCAGGACAGGGACCACGAGCAGTACTTC. Amino acids: CASSHQDRDHEQYF.

At least ten counts were recorded for this clonotype. J is TRBJ1-5 and V is TRBV6-2 or TRBV6-3; 8 bases agree with TRBD1. CDR3 length: 15 residues. The J segment lost 2 bases and the V segment lost 2 bases, leaving 2 bases of the junction unmatched. Germline V lookup: CDR1 MNHEY, CDR2 SVGEGT. For the CDR3, the DNA is TGTGCCAGCAGTTACGCAGGGGGCGGCAATCAGCCCCAGCATTTT. Residues: CASSYAGGGNQPQHF.

This clonotype was observed at least ten times. J is TRBJ1-2 and V is TRBV11-2, with D possibly being TRBD1 (5 bases). Trimming removed 4 bases at V and 4 bases at J, with 16 bases between. Germline V lookup: CDR1 SGHAT, CDR2 FQNNGV. This CDR3 is built from 15 residues. The CDR3 here is CASSSNSGIGYGYTF. The CDR3 region has the DNA TGTGCCAGCAGCTCCAATTCAGGGATCGGCTATGGCTACACCTTC.

The chain recombines TRBV18 with TRBJ1-1, with D perhaps matching TRBD1 (6 bases). Germline CDR1 is KGHSH and CDR2 is LQKENI. The V end was cut by 2 bases, the J end by 1 base, with 20 bases between. The length of the CDR3 is 18 residues. CDR3 protein: CASSPRAQGNSENTEAFF. The CDR3, as DNA: TGTGCCAGCTCACCAAGGGCACAGGGTAACAGTGAGAACACTGAAGCTTTCTTT.